The 30 T cell receptor beta chains below come from one sample, sequenced in a study of long-term antiretroviral therapy in people with HIV. Survey level was the resolution at which the v3.0 immunoSEQ assay ran. Libraries were prepared by immunoSEQ multiplex PCR; TCRdb keeps only in-frame clonotypes and omits some of them. Of tens of thousands of clones listed, roughly 93% are singletons. The specimen was unsorted PBMCs, collected around 9.2 years after starting antiretroviral therapy. These receptor sequences come from a man younger than 45 with HIV.

The chain uses TRBV21-1 and TRBJ1-4. TRBV21-1 is a recognized pseudogene. There are 18 residues in the CDR3. The CDR3 protein is CASSKDPLGGGHREKLFF. The CDR3 nucleotides read TGTGCCAGCAGCAAAGACCCCTTGGGCGGGGGGCATCGGGAAAAACTGTTTTTT.

This clone has only one observation. This sequence joins TRBV11-1 and TRBJ1-1; D possibly corresponds to TRBD1 (5 bases). Deletions cut 0 bases from V and 4 bases from J, with 18 bases between. The CDR3 extends over 17 amino acids. Germline lookup yields CDR1 SGHAT and CDR2 FQDESV (reference sequence). The CDR3 DNA is TGTGCCAGCAGCTTAGCGGAGGGGCCCCCGGTTACCACTGAAGCTTTCTTT. Its protein product is CASSLAEGPPVTTEAFF.

The gene calls are TRBV10-3 and TRBJ2-7; 15 bases are a match to TRBD2. The CDR3 loop spans 16 amino acids. Germline V lookup: CDR1 ENHRY, CDR2 SYGVKD. V was pared by 5 bases and J by 5 bases, with 7 bases of the junction left unmatched. CDR3 nucleotides: TGTGCCATCAGTAAAAGGACTAGCGGGGGGGCACACGAGCAGTACTTC. Translated: CAISKRTSGGAHEQYF.

V and J are TRBV2 and TRBJ2-7; D possibly corresponds to TRBD1 (5 bases). Germline-derived CDR1 and CDR2 are SNHLY and FYNNEI. The CDR3 consists of 14 residues. Trimming took off 5 bases at V and 4 bases at J, with 15 bases between the two ends. The CDR3 loop reads CASSLSITGYEQYF. As DNA, the CDR3 is TGTGCCAGCAGTCTCTCAATCACAGGTTACGAGCAGTACTTC.

The V and J genes are TRBV6-1 and TRBJ2-5; no firm D call. The V end was cut by 2 bases, the J end by 5 bases, with 15 bases between. The V gene's germline CDR1 is MNHNS and CDR2 SASEGT. The CDR3 is 15 residues long. Here the CDR3 DNA reads TGTGCCAGCAGTGAAACCCGGGCCCCCGGGGAGACCCAGTACTTC. Its protein product is CASSETRAPGETQYF.

The chain joins TRBV6-5 to TRBJ1-5; perhaps TRBD1 as D (5 bases). This CDR3 has 15 amino acids. The germline V and J ends were trimmed by 0 bases and 5 bases, with 11 bases remaining between them. In germline, CDR1 is MNHEY, CDR2 SVGAGI. CDR3 protein: CASSYSARADQPQHF. The CDR3 region has the DNA TGTGCCAGCAGTTACTCCGCCAGGGCGGATCAGCCCCAGCATTTT.

The chain has TRBV5-4 and TRBJ1-2, with TRBD1 matching over 8 bases. Trimming took 4 bases from V and 5 from J; bases not matched to a gene: 10. The V gene's germline CDR1 is SGHNT and CDR2 YYREEE (reference sequence). The CDR3 has 15 amino acids. DNA for the CDR3: TGTGCCAGCAGCCCTGGGACAGGAGGTCCGTATGGCTACACCTTC. Its protein product is CASSPGTGGPYGYTF.

This clone was counted a single time. The V call is TRBV4-1, the J call TRBJ2-6; D might be TRBD1 or TRBD2, each matching 6 bases. V lost 0 bases and J lost 0, with 12 bases in between. The CDR3 loop spans 18 amino acids. CDR1 MGHRA and CDR2 YSYEKL come from the germline V gene. The CDR3 DNA reads TGCGCCAGCAGCCAAGATTCTAGGGGGGACTCTGGGGCCAACGTCCTGACTTTC. This sequence encodes CASSQDSRGDSGANVLTF.

This chain joins TRBV2 and TRBJ2-5, with D possibly called TRBD1 or TRBD2 (6 bases each). Looked up from germline, CDR1 is SNHLY and CDR2 is FYNNEI. The CDR3 is made up of 14 amino acids. The V end lost 4 bases, the J end lost 4 bases, and 13 bases lay between the germline ends. The CDR3 here is CASSVMGGIETQYF. The DNA for the CDR3 is TGTGCCAGCAGTGTTATGGGGGGCATAGAGACCCAGTACTTC.

V and J are TRBV7-8 and TRBJ1-1; perhaps TRBD1 as D (6 bases). This CDR3 spans 14 amino acids. Trimming took off 5 bases at V and 5 bases at J, with 15 bases between the two ends. CDR1 is SGHVS and CDR2 is FQNEAQ in the germline V gene. This CDR3 reads CASSAEPGETEAFF. DNA for the CDR3: TGTGCCAGCAGCGCCGAACCAGGGGAGACTGAAGCTTTCTTT.

The J gene is TRBJ2-1, the V gene TRBV5-4, with a tentative D call TRBD1 (6 bases). Trimming removed 3 bases at V and 4 bases at J, with 11 bases between. Germline V lookup: CDR1 SGHNT, CDR2 YYREEE (reference sequence). The CDR3 contains 14 residues. In nucleotides, the CDR3 is TGTGCCAGCAGCTATGGACAGAAGTACAATGAGCAGTTCTTC. The encoded protein is CASSYGQKYNEQFF.

The chain has TRBV6-5 and TRBJ2-2; the D is unclear. The ends were cut back, 0 bases at V and 5 bases at J, with 4 bases in the middle. The germline gives CDR1 MNHEY, CDR2 SVGAGI. CDR3 length equals 13 residues. Written as DNA, the CDR3 is TGTGCCAGCAGTTACTCAAGTACCGGGGAGCTGTTTTTT. Protein sequence: CASSYSSTGELFF.

The chain has TRBV14 and TRBJ2-6; 10 nucleotides match TRBD2. Germline CDR1 reads SGHDN; CDR2 reads FVKESK. J lost 4 bases, V lost 3 bases, and 9 bases had no gene match. There are 18 residues in the CDR3. CDR3 region: CASSQRGLALGGANVLTF. Written as DNA, the CDR3 is TGTGCCAGCAGCCAGAGGGGACTAGCGTTGGGAGGGGCCAACGTCCTGACTTTC.

J is TRBJ2-6 and V is TRBV2; D gene unclear. V was cut by 5 bases and J by 0 bases, with 8 bases left in between. Germline V lookup: CDR1 SNHLY, CDR2 FYNNEI. The length of the CDR3 is 15 residues. The CDR3 DNA reads as TGTGCCAGCAGTTCCACGATCTCTGGGGCCAACGTCCTGACTTTC. Its protein is CASSSTISGANVLTF.

The chain couples TRBV7-6 to TRBJ1-6, with D hard to call. The CDR3 extends over 15 amino acids. CDR1 is SGHVS and CDR2 is FNYEAQ in the germline V gene. V gave up 4 bases and J gave up 10 bases, with 17 bases separating them. CDR3 bases: TGTGCCAGCAGCTACACGGAGGGAGGAACCTCACCCCTCCACTTT. Translating gives CASSYTEGGTSPLHF.

The rearrangement uses TRBV6-1 and TRBJ1-1, with TRBD1 matching 10 bases. CDR1 and CDR2 from the germline V gene are MNHNS and SASEGT. There are 15 residues in the CDR3. The J segment lost 7 bases and the V segment lost 5 bases, leaving 10 bases of the junction unmatched. CDR3: CASSKRGQGGDEAFF. The CDR3 bases are TGTGCCAGCAGTAAACGCGGACAGGGGGGGGATGAAGCTTTCTTT.

In regard to this clone: Other DNA sequences in this specimen translate into the identical CDR3. The rearrangement links TRBV7-9 to TRBJ2-7; D gene unclear. There are 12 residues in the CDR3. Germline V gene data show CDR1 as SEHNR and CDR2 as FQNEAQ (reference sequence). V lost 1 base to trimming and J lost 4 bases, with 5 bases between them. The CDR3 protein is CASSLGVYEQYF. CDR3 bases: TGTGCCAGCAGCTTAGGGGTTTACGAGCAGTACTTC.

This chain joins TRBV5-1 and TRBJ1-4; D uncertain. Trimming pared 3 bases from V and 6 bases from J, leaving 12 bases between. The germline V gene has CDR1 SGHRS and CDR2 YFSETQ. The CDR3 contains 14 residues. CDR3 nucleotides: TGCGCCAGCAGCTCGAAGGCTGGGGATGAAAAACTGTTTTTT. Translating it yields CASSSKAGDEKLFF.

The J gene is TRBJ2-5, the V gene TRBV2; D is possibly TRBD1 (5 bases). Germline-derived CDR1 and CDR2 are SNHLY and FYNNEI. Trimming cost V 5 bases and J 3 bases, with 10 bases left between them. The CDR3 is 13 amino acids. CDR3 DNA: TGTGCCAGCAGTCATAACAGGAAAGAGACCCAGTACTTC. Amino acid sequence: CASSHNRKETQYF.

V gene TRBV27 combines with J gene TRBJ1-2; no definite D call. The CDR3 sequence is 13 residues long. Germline CDR1 is MNHEY and CDR2 is SMNVEV (reference sequence). The V gene lost 7 bases and the J gene lost 1 base, with 10 bases spanning the gap. CDR3 nucleotide sequence: TGTGCCAGCAAGGCCTTCGGTAACTATGGCTACACCTTC. Protein product: CASKAFGNYGYTF.

The V and J genes are TRBV11-2 and TRBJ1-3; D is uncertain. Trimming pared 5 bases from V and 0 bases from J, leaving 8 bases between. The CDR3 sequence is 14 residues long. Per the germline V gene, CDR1 is SGHAT and CDR2 is FQNNGV. The CDR3 region has the DNA TGTGCCAGCAGCCGTTCCGACTCTGGAAACACCATATATTTT. Translated: CASSRSDSGNTIYF.

The chain is built from TRBV11-2 and TRBJ2-1; unclear D gene. The germline gives CDR1 SGHAT, CDR2 FQNNGV. CDR3 length equals 13 residues. V was shortened by 5 bases and J by 6 bases, with 11 bases between the two germline ends. The CDR3: CASSPHVANEQFF. CDR3 bases: TGTGCCAGCAGCCCGCATGTGGCCAATGAGCAGTTCTTC.

The chain employs TRBV5-1 and TRBJ2-1; 8 bases match TRBD1. Germline CDR1 is SGHRS and CDR2 is YFSETQ. J was trimmed by 7 bases and V by 2 bases; bases with no gene match: 8. This CDR3 region has 15 residues. CDR3 DNA sequence: TGCGCCAGCAGCTTACGCAGGGGGCTGGCAAATGAGCAGTTCTTC. Translation gives CASSLRRGLANEQFF. The full variable domain, its missing parts supplied by reference TRBV5-1 and TRBJ2-1, is KAGVTQTPRYLIKTRGQQVTLSCSPISGHRSVSWYQQTPGQGLQFLFEYFSETQRNKGNFPGRFSGRQFSNSRSEMNVSTLELGDSALYLCASSLRRGLANEQFFGPGTRLTVL.

The chain uses TRBV5-1 and TRBJ2-1; 10 bases fit TRBD2. V lost 2 bases, J lost 6 bases, and 5 bases stayed unmatched. The germline gives CDR1 SGHRS, CDR2 YFSETQ. The CDR3 is 15 residues long. This chain's CDR3 is CASSFLAGGANEQFF. CDR3 DNA: TGCGCCAGCAGCTTTTTAGCGGGGGGTGCCAATGAGCAGTTCTTC.

The genes are TRBV12-2 and TRBJ2-3. TRBV12-2 is a documented pseudogene. The CDR3 is 14 residues long. DNA for the CDR3: TGTGCAAGTCGCTTAGTTCGTACCACAGATACGCAGTATTTT. Amino acid sequence: CASRLVRTTDTQYF.

CDR3 residues: CASSLGVRETQYF. As DNA, the CDR3 is TGTGCCAGCAGCTTGGGCGTTCGAGAGACCCAGTACTTC. J is TRBJ2-5 and V is TRBV11-2; D gene ambiguous. Germline V gives CDR1 SGHAT, CDR2 FQNNGV. The V and J ends lost 3 bases and 4 bases respectively, with 9 bases between them. The CDR3 is made up of 13 amino acids.

The rearrangement uses TRBV2 and TRBJ2-6; D gene uncertain. The V gene lost 7 bases and the J gene lost 0 bases, with 7 bases spanning the gap. Germline CDR1 and CDR2: SNHLY and FYNNEI. The CDR3 has 14 residues. The CDR3 here is CASNAISGANVLTF. In nucleotides, the CDR3 is TGTGCCAGCAACGCCATCTCTGGGGCCAACGTCCTGACTTTC.

This chain uses TRBV28 with TRBJ1-3; TRBD1 agrees at 9 bases. With V trimmed by 1 base and J by 0 bases, 4 bases remained unmatched. The CDR3 runs 17 residues. Germline V gives CDR1 MDHEN, CDR2 SYDVKM. The CDR3 is CASSLFPGQGSGNTIYF. The CDR3 coding sequence is TGTGCCAGCAGTTTATTTCCGGGACAGGGCTCTGGAAACACCATATATTTT.

As DNA, the CDR3 is TGTGCCAGCAGCGTAGGCCTCGAATGGTCCTATGGCTACACCTTC. As protein: CASSVGLEWSYGYTF. This rearrangement joins TRBV9 to TRBJ1-2; D is unclear. Germline V lookup: CDR1 SGDLS, CDR2 YYNGEE. There are 15 residues in the CDR3. Trimming removed 0 bases at V and 4 bases at J, with 13 bases between.

V is TRBV7-9 and J is TRBJ2-7, with a tentative D call TRBD2 (6 bases). In germline, CDR1 is SEHNR, CDR2 FQNEAQ (reference sequence). With 1 base removed from V and 6 bases from J, the gap between germline ends came to 10 bases. The CDR3 has 13 amino acids. CDR3 loop: CASSLDQGGEQYF. The CDR3 DNA sequence: TGTGCCAGCAGCTTAGATCAGGGAGGCGAGCAGTACTTC.